What follows are 21 T cell receptor beta chains derived from one specimen sequenced in a study of T cells expressing NK-cell markers (dated by TCRdb to 2019 to 2021). The library relied on 5' RACE. Data came from an Illumina HiSeq 2000. Once TCRdb had reprocessed the reads, it stored one entry per CDR3 protein sequence and supplied no DNA. The table for this sample shows 500,000 to 700,000 distinct CDR3 sequences. Approximately 3.6% of the sample is in the top ten clones. The sample consisted of blood T cells: a sorted CD56 or NKG2C T cell subset, CD4+ or CD8+ T cells, or bulk PBMC T cells (not recorded which). The receptors were gathered from a man between 18 and 29 years old in good health. Donor details come from another sample of the same person, matched by shared clones.

The rearrangement joins TRBV4-2 to TRBJ2-2. The CDR3 totals 17 residues. Germline-derived CDR1 and CDR2 are LGHNA and YNFKEQ. The chain's CDR3 is CASSQDRDGSNTGELFF.

The gene calls are TRBV12-3 or TRBV12-4 and TRBJ2-1; TCRdb's assignment of TRBD2 cannot be checked, as there is no DNA. The CDR3 runs to 14 residues. CDR3 amino acids: CASQSGRGKYEQFF.

The chain carries TRBV12-3 or TRBV12-4 and TRBJ1-2; lacking DNA, the TRBD1 call made by TCRdb goes unchecked. The CDR3 totals 14 residues. CDR3 residues: CASSLPGQGNGYTF.

The V and J genes are TRBV7-2 and TRBJ2-1; without DNA, the TCRdb call of TRBD2 cannot be checked. The CDR3 is 17 residues long. Germline CDR1 reads SGHTA; CDR2 reads FQGNSA. CDR3 region: CARGGAGTKRGYNEQFF.

The gene calls are TRBV12-3 or TRBV12-4 and TRBJ1-5. The CDR3 contains 14 residues. CDR3 residues: CASSFEGQGGPQHF.

The V call is TRBV29-1, the J call TRBJ2-2. CDR1 and CDR2 from the germline V gene are SQVTM and ANQGSEA. The CDR3 runs 12 residues. The CDR3 sequence: CSVESGGGELFF.

The chain couples TRBV12-3 or TRBV12-4 to TRBJ2-2; the D call from TCRdb, TRBD2, cannot be confirmed without DNA. CDR3 size: 15 residues. CDR3 protein: CASSSTSGATGELFF.

The V call is TRBV21-1, the J call TRBJ2-1; TCRdb returns TRBD2, unconfirmable since there is no DNA. TRBV21-1 is reported as a pseudogene. This CDR3 is 16 amino acids long. CDR3 residues: CASSKGASGSGNEQFF.

The chain combines TRBV6-2 or TRBV6-3 with TRBJ1-5; TCRdb's D gene call, TRBD1, goes unchecked for lack of DNA. The CDR3 totals 15 residues. The germline gives CDR1 MNHEY, CDR2 SVGEGT. This chain's CDR3 is CASSPGVLVNQPQHF.

The chain recombines TRBV7-8 with TRBJ2-4; the D call from TCRdb, TRBD2, cannot be confirmed without DNA. Looked up from germline, CDR1 is SGHVS and CDR2 is FQNEAQ. The CDR3 extends over 18 amino acids. CDR3 loop: CASSPTGTGRGAKNIQYF. Filled out from reference TRBV7-8 and TRBJ2-4, the complete variable domain reads GAGVSQSPRYKVAKRGQDVALRCDPISGHVSLFWYQQALGQGPEFLTYFQNEAQLDKSGLPSDRFFAERPEGSVSTLKIQRTQQEDSAVYLCASSPTGTGRGAKNIQYFGAGTRLSVL.

CDR3: CASSLVGYGSGSYEQFF. The chain combines TRBV7-8 with TRBJ2-1; the D gene TCRdb calls, TRBD2, cannot be checked with no DNA. Germline assignment: CDR1 SGHVS and CDR2 FQNEAQ. The CDR3 is 17 residues long.

The chain carries TRBV10-3 and TRBJ2-1; TCRdb picks TRBD1, but there is no DNA to check that call. The V gene's germline CDR1 is ENHRY and CDR2 SYGVKD. This CDR3 contains 15 residues. The CDR3 sequence is CATFPGQGVPGEQFF.

V gene TRBV7-2 combines with J gene TRBJ2-5; the TCRdb D gene call, TRBD2, has no DNA to confirm it. This CDR3 comprises 15 residues. CDR1 SGHTA and CDR2 FQGNSA come from the germline V gene. The CDR3 sequence: CASSAGLAGGMTQYF.

The chain joins TRBV11-2 to TRBJ2-3; the D gene TCRdb calls, TRBD2, cannot be checked with no DNA. The germline CDR1 and CDR2 sequences are SGHAT and FQNNGV. The CDR3 length is 13 residues. CDR3 region: CATGRGNTDTQYF.

The CDR3 protein is CSARSGTGATEEAFF. The chain carries TRBV29-1 and TRBJ1-1; as DNA is missing, the TRBD1 call by TCRdb cannot be tested. The CDR3 covers 15 residues. Germline V gene sequence: CDR1 SQVTM, CDR2 ANQGSEA.

The CDR3 here is CASTPSTSTDTQYF. The rearrangement uses TRBV9 and TRBJ2-3. Germline lookup yields CDR1 SGDLS and CDR2 YYNGEE. This CDR3 region has 14 residues.

This chain connects TRBV7-2 to TRBJ2-1; the TCRdb D gene call, TRBD2, has no DNA to confirm it. Germline assignment: CDR1 SGHTA and CDR2 FQGNSA. The CDR3 is 15 amino acids. CDR3 protein: CASSVTGLVYNEQFF.

This chain connects TRBV27 to TRBJ2-7; TCRdb proposes TRBD1, but this gene call is untestable without DNA. The CDR3 loop spans 16 amino acids. In germline, CDR1 is MNHEY, CDR2 SMNVEV (reference sequence). The CDR3 reads CASSYAGTGFSYEQYF.

The chain is built from TRBV28 and TRBJ2-6; TCRdb's D call, TRBD1, is unchecked because there is no DNA. CDR1 is MDHEN and CDR2 is SYDVKM in the germline V gene. The CDR3 runs to 15 residues. The CDR3 sequence: CASASTVSGANVLTF.

The chain couples TRBV7-8 to TRBJ2-5; the D call from TCRdb, TRBD1, cannot be confirmed without DNA. The germline V gene encodes CDR1 SGHVS and CDR2 FQNEAQ. The CDR3 is 15 residues long. CDR3 sequence reads: CASSRRTGGMETQYF.

The chain has TRBV29-1 and TRBJ2-1; TCRdb indicates TRBD2, and absent DNA this call remains unverified. Per germline, CDR1 SQVTM and CDR2 ANQGSEA. CDR3 length: 13 amino acids. The CDR3 region is CSVQVSGIHEQFF.